Detailed here is one TCR beta chain. Its antigen is as yet unknown. Graves' hyperthyroidism showing no ophthalmopathy progression within 18 months was considered stable. Patients were excluded for uncontrolled infection, other autoimmune disease, pregnancy or lactation. The data are from a study of T cells in Graves' hyperthyroidism and ophthalmopathy. Regions amplified from RNA transcripts were the TCR beta CDR3 regions. The study used the HTBI primer set for a first-round RT-PCR of the TCR CDR3. TCRdb called the multiplex PCR reads again in MiXCR, with one record for every CDR3 protein. The sample contains fewer than 550,000 distinct CDR3 sequences, about 15% of which appear only once. Trimming took off 7 bases at V and 4 bases at J, with 19 bases between the two ends. This CDR3 contains 15 residues. Germline CDR1 MNHEY, CDR2 SVGEGT. Study-level findings and limits: Blood also contained most expanded thyroid clonotypes above 0.001.

Sequenced: blood. This rearrangement joins TRBV6-2 or TRBV6-3 to TRBJ1-1; TRBD1 is a possible D gene (5 bases). The sequence came from a woman between 18 and 30 years old with Graves' hyperthyroidism. This chain's CDR3 is CASKLGEGETTEAFF. DNA of the CDR3: TGTGCCAGCAAATTGGGGGAGGGCGAGACCACTGAAGCTTTCTTT.